The next 14 T cell receptor beta chains were all read from a single sample in a study of response to subunit inactivated influenza vaccine. MiXCR, applied by TCRdb to the RT-PCR reads, yields one record per CDR3 protein. This sample has more than 200,000 distinct CDR3 sequences, with more than 9% found just once. Here the sequenced sample was non-naive T cells sorted from PBMCs, taken around two weeks before vaccination. All receptors come from a man in his fifties or sixties who received an inactivated influenza vaccine.

The table lists this clonotype with many counts. One end of the junction is discordant with germline, which a read error may explain. The chain links TRBV7-2 to TRBJ2-1, with TRBD2 matching 8 bases. Germline V lookup: CDR1 SGHTA, CDR2 FQGNSA. The length of the CDR3 is 15 residues. The chain's CDR3 is CASRLAGRSYNEQFF. CDR3 DNA: TGTGCCAGCAGATTAGCGGGACGCTCCTACAATGAGCAGTTCTTC.

The chain couples TRBV20-1 to TRBJ2-1; 7 bases are shared with TRBD2. V was clipped by 2 bases and J by 0 bases; unmatched bases: 4. Germline V lookup: CDR1 DFQATT, CDR2 SNEGSKA (reference sequence). This CDR3 contains 15 residues. The CDR3 bases are TGCAGTGCTAGACCCCGGGACTACTCCTACAATGAGCAGTTCTTC. Its protein product is CSARPRDYSYNEQFF.

The chain is built from TRBV5-8 and TRBJ2-1; 8 nucleotides align to TRBD1. The CDR3 extends over 14 amino acids. Germline assignment: CDR1 SGHTS and CDR2 YDEGEE. V shed 4 bases and J 8 bases; nucleotides not matched to a gene: 8. This CDR3 reads CASSLRDRYDEQFF. CDR3 bases: TGTGCCAGCAGCCTGAGGGACAGGTATGATGAGCAGTTCTTC.

This clonotype came up many times. This chain joins TRBV12-3 or TRBV12-4 and TRBJ1-1; TRBD1 is a possible D gene (6 bases). The CDR3 is made up of 13 amino acids. Trimming took off 5 bases at V and 8 bases at J, with 15 bases between the two ends. In nucleotides, the CDR3 is TGTGCCAGCAGTACCAATGACAGGAAGGAAGCTTTCTTT. It specifies CASSTNDRKEAFF.

V is TRBV5-1 and J is TRBJ2-7; 14 bases are a match to TRBD2. Trimming cost V 3 bases and J 3 bases; bases outside gene matches: 5. There are 16 residues in the CDR3. Germline values: CDR1 SGHRS, CDR2 YFSETQ. CDR3 coding DNA: TGCGCCAGCAGCTGGGGCGGGACTAGCGGGAGCTACGAGCAGTACTTC. It yields the protein CASSWGGTSGSYEQYF.

The chain carries TRBV19 and TRBJ2-3; 9 bases are a match to TRBD2. The CDR3 covers 15 residues. With V trimmed by 4 bases and J by 2 bases, 4 bases remained unmatched. Per the germline V gene, CDR1 is LNHDA and CDR2 is SQIVND (reference sequence). CDR3 nucleotide sequence: TGTGCCAGTAGTACCGCTAGCGGGAACACAGATACGCAGTATTTT. Its protein is CASSTASGNTDTQYF.

This clonotype occurred many times. V gene TRBV6-2 or TRBV6-3 combines with J gene TRBJ1-1; TRBD1 aligns across 9 bases. The germline gives CDR1 MNHEY, CDR2 SVGEGT. V shed 6 bases, J shed 1 base, and the junction held 9 bases outside the gene matches. The CDR3 consists of 16 residues. The CDR3 is CASREAQGARNTEAFF. CDR3 DNA sequence: TGTGCCAGCAGGGAAGCACAGGGGGCGAGGAACACTGAAGCTTTCTTT.

This clonotype showed up many times. The chain uses TRBV4-2 and TRBJ1-1; 7 bases are a match to TRBD1. The CDR3 is 16 residues long. The V segment lost 3 bases and the J segment 0 bases; nucleotides outside the gene matches: 7. Germline V gives CDR1 LGHNA, CDR2 YNFKEQ. CDR3 sequence: CASSQKVGQLNTEAFF. The CDR3 bases are TGTGCCAGCAGCCAGAAAGTGGGACAGTTGAACACTGAAGCTTTCTTT.

The V gene is TRBV10-2, the J gene TRBJ2-2; TRBD2 aligns across 14 bases. This CDR3 region has 18 residues. J gave up 3 bases and V 8 bases, and 11 bases lay outside the gene matches. CDR1 is WSHSY and CDR2 is SAAADI in the germline V gene. CDR3: CASAGTSGRKMDTGELFF. In DNA form, the CDR3 reads TGCGCCAGCGCTGGGACTAGCGGGAGAAAGATGGACACCGGGGAGCTGTTTTTT.

The gene calls are TRBV5-6 and TRBJ2-4; D might be TRBD1 (6 bases). This CDR3 comprises 14 residues. Trimming shortened V by 2 bases and J by 6 bases, and 12 bases separated the two germline ends. Germline CDR1 SGHDT, CDR2 YYEEEE. The CDR3 DNA reads TGTGCCAGCAGCTTTTGGCAGGGGAGAAACATTCAGTACTTC. Protein: CASSFWQGRNIQYF.

This clonotype was recorded at least ten times. The chain links TRBV12-3 or TRBV12-4 to TRBJ2-7; D gene uncertain. The V gene lost 0 bases and the J gene lost 5 bases, with 5 bases spanning the gap. The length of the CDR3 is 12 residues. In DNA, the CDR3 is TGTGCCAGCAGTTTAGCGTCCGACGAGCAGTACTTC. This codes for CASSLASDEQYF.

The V call is TRBV7-2, the J call TRBJ2-5; D unresolved. Germline V gene lookup returns CDR1 SGHTA and CDR2 FQGNSA. This CDR3 contains 14 residues. Deletions cut 0 bases from V and 2 bases from J, with 7 bases between. In DNA, the CDR3 is TGTGCCAGCAGCTTAGCGTCTATTCAAGAGACCCAGTACTTC. It encodes CASSLASIQETQYF.

This clonotype was detected many times. This rearrangement joins TRBV20-1 to TRBJ1-4; possible D gene TRBD1, 5 bases. Trimming removed 6 bases from V and 2 bases from J, with 10 bases in between. This CDR3 has 13 residues. Germline V gene sequence: CDR1 DFQATT, CDR2 SNEGSKA (reference sequence). Written as DNA, the CDR3 is TGCAGTGCGAGTCAGGGCACTAATGAAAAACTGTTTTTT. Protein product: CSASQGTNEKLFF.

This clonotype appeared many times. The rearrangement joins TRBV7-2 to TRBJ2-3, with 7 bases identical to TRBD2. Germline CDR1 is SGHTA and CDR2 is FQGNSA. The length of the CDR3 is 16 residues. The junction had 4 bases not matched to a gene; V was cut back by 1 base and J by 0 bases. CDR3 sequence (DNA): TGTGCCAGCAGCTTAGATCGCGGGGGTAGCACAGATACGCAGTATTTT. As protein: CASSLDRGGSTDTQYF.